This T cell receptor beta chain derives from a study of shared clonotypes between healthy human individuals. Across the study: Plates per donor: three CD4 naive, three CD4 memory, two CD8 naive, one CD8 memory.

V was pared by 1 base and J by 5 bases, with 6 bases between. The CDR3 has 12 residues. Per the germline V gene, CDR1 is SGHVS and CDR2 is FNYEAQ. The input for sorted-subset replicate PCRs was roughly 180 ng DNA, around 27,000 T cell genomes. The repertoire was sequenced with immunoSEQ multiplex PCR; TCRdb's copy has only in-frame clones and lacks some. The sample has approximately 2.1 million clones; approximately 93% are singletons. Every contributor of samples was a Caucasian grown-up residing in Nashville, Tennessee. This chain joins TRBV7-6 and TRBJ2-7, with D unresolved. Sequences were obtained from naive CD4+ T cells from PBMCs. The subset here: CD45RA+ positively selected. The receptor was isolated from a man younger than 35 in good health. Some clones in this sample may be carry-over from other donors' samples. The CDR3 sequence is CASSLVGNEQYF. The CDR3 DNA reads TGTGCCAGCAGCTTAGTAGGGAACGAGCAGTACTTC.